These 22 T cell receptor beta chains came from one sample sequenced in a study of blood T cell repertoires in COVID-19. Sequencing used immunoSEQ multiplex PCR; TCRdb keeps in-frame clones, though not all of them. The sample lists 310,000 or so clones, over 75% occurring once. Sequenced input: peripheral blood. These receptors were collected from a man in his forties or fifties with active or convalescent COVID-19.

The J gene is TRBJ1-2, the V gene TRBV28, with TRBD1 identical over 11 bases. Germline CDR1 reads MDHEN; CDR2 reads SYDVKM. V trimming: 9 bases; J trimming: 9 bases; junction bases outside the gene matches: 15. The CDR3 length is 15 residues. The CDR3 loop is CASYPGTGGIDSYTF. Here the CDR3 DNA reads TGTGCCAGTTACCCCGGGACAGGGGGGATTGATAGCTACACCTTC.

There are a few counts of this clone. This rearrangement joins TRBV28 to TRBJ1-4; D remains ambiguous. This CDR3 comprises 15 residues. From germline, CDR1 is MDHEN and CDR2 SYDVKM. Trimming removed 6 bases at V and 1 base at J, with 12 bases between. In DNA form, the CDR3 reads TGTGCCAGCAGCTACGGGTGGCGAACTAATGAAAAACTGTTTTTT. Amino acid sequence: CASSYGWRTNEKLFF.

This sequence joins TRBV5-1 and TRBJ1-6; D remains unclear. The CDR3 loop spans 14 amino acids. In germline, CDR1 is SGHRS, CDR2 YFSETQ. The germline V and J ends were trimmed by 5 bases and 10 bases, with 16 bases remaining between them. The chain's CDR3 is CASREPAAGSPLHF. DNA for the CDR3: TGCGCCAGCAGGGAGCCGGCCGCGGGGTCACCCCTCCACTTT. The full variable domain, in which reference TRBV5-1 and TRBJ1-6 provide the parts outside the CDR3, is KAGVTQTPRYLIKTRGQQVTLSCSPISGHRSVSWYQQTPGQGLQFLFEYFSETQRNKGNFPGRFSGRQFSNSRSEMNVSTLELGDSALYLCASREPAAGSPLHFGNGTRLTVT.

The gene calls are TRBV19 and TRBJ2-3; perhaps TRBD2 as D (5 bases). The germline gives CDR1 LNHDA, CDR2 SQIVND (reference sequence). V lost 6 bases, J lost 6 bases, and 10 bases lay in between. There are 12 residues in the CDR3. This CDR3 is CASRTGGDTQYF. As DNA, the CDR3 is TGTGCCAGTAGGACCGGCGGGGATACGCAGTATTTT.

This clone appeared a few times. The rearrangement joins TRBV5-1 to TRBJ1-2; 9 bases match TRBD1. CDR3 length equals 17 residues. Germline V lookup: CDR1 SGHRS, CDR2 YFSETQ. With V trimmed by 1 base and J by 4 bases, 11 bases remained unmatched. CDR3 DNA sequence: TGCGCCAGCAGCTTGACCCCCGGGACAGGGCTCCTCTATGGCTACACCTTC. Its protein is CASSLTPGTGLLYGYTF.

The V and J genes are TRBV6-5 and TRBJ1-1; 8 nucleotides agree with TRBD1. Trimming at V came to 7 bases and at J to 1 base, leaving 2 bases not matched to a gene. CDR3 length equals 13 residues. Germline V gives CDR1 MNHEY, CDR2 SVGAGI. The CDR3 DNA is TGTGCCAGCACGGGGACAGGGAACACTGAAGCTTTCTTT. Amino acid sequence: CASTGTGNTEAFF.

The V call is TRBV2, the J call TRBJ1-1, with 7 bases fitting TRBD1. The V segment lost 4 bases and the J segment 4 bases; nucleotides outside the gene matches: 6. This CDR3 is 14 amino acids long. Germline assignment: CDR1 SNHLY and CDR2 FYNNEI. DNA for the CDR3: TGTGCCAGCAGTGGACAGGGAGGAGCCACTGAAGCTTTCTTT. Translated, it gives CASSGQGGATEAFF.

This CDR3 reads CASSRQGGNQPQHF. CDR3 nucleotides: TGTGCCAGCAGTAGACAGGGTGGCAATCAGCCCCAGCATTTT. The rearrangement joins TRBV28 to TRBJ1-5; 7 bases map to TRBD1. Trimming removed 5 bases from V and 2 bases from J; junction bases left unmatched: 3. The CDR3 extends over 14 amino acids. Germline CDR1 reads MDHEN; CDR2 reads SYDVKM. The whole variable domain, remainder taken from reference TRBV28 and TRBJ1-5, is DVKVTQSSRYLVKRTGEKVFLECVQDMDHENMFWYRQDPGLGLRLIYFSYDVKMKEKGDIPEGYSVSREKKERFSLILESASTNQTSMYLCASSRQGGNQPQHFGDGTRLSIL.

The J gene is TRBJ2-7, the V gene TRBV24-1, with no clear D. Germline assignment: CDR1 KGHDR and CDR2 SFDVKD. Deletions cut 1 base from V and 9 bases from J, with 9 bases between. CDR3 size: 12 residues. Here the CDR3 DNA reads TGTGCCACCAGTGATTTCGGTTTTAGGCAGTACTTC. Translation gives CATSDFGFRQYF.

This chain joins TRBV11-2 and TRBJ2-5; no definite D call. Trimming pared 3 bases from V and 1 base from J, leaving 6 bases between. The germline CDR1 and CDR2 sequences are SGHAT and FQNNGV. The CDR3 has 13 amino acids. The CDR3 is CASSLRLQETQYF. As DNA, the CDR3 is TGTGCCAGCAGCTTGAGGCTCCAAGAGACCCAGTACTTC.

The chain couples TRBV7-9 to TRBJ2-3; 9 nucleotides align to TRBD1. This CDR3 contains 15 residues. Germline-derived CDR1 and CDR2 are SEHNR and FQNEAQ (reference sequence). V dropped 3 bases and J dropped 4; count of bases not matched to a gene: 5. The CDR3 DNA sequence: TGTGCCAGCAGCTTCGGACAGGGGAGTTCAGATACGCAGTATTTT. Encoded protein: CASSFGQGSSDTQYF.

The rearrangement uses TRBV12-3 or TRBV12-4 and TRBJ2-5; TRBD2 aligns across 7 bases. This CDR3 comprises 13 residues. V trimming: 8 bases; J trimming: 4 bases; junction bases outside the gene matches: 7. CDR3 nucleotide sequence: TGTGCCAGCCGGCGGGTAGCGGGAGAGACCCAGTACTTC. It translates to CASRRVAGETQYF.

V gene TRBV5-1 combines with J gene TRBJ2-7; possible D gene TRBD1, 6 bases. Germline V CDR1 and CDR2: SGHRS, YFSETQ. This CDR3 contains 20 residues. V was cut by 0 bases and J by 0 bases, with 25 bases left in between. This CDR3 reads CASSLAALSSTKGGSYEQYF. CDR3 nucleotides: TGCGCCAGCAGCTTGGCCGCACTGTCTTCTACTAAAGGGGGCTCCTACGAGCAGTACTTC.

This chain uses TRBV16 with TRBJ1-5; D not resolved. The V gene's germline CDR1 is KGHSY and CDR2 FQNENV. This CDR3 is 15 amino acids long. Trimming took off 0 bases at V and 5 bases at J, with 11 bases between the two ends. This CDR3 reads CASSQSGRPDQPQHF. In nucleotides, the CDR3 is TGTGCCAGCAGCCAATCTGGTCGTCCGGATCAGCCCCAGCATTTT.

The chain uses TRBV4-1 and TRBJ1-4, with 9 bases matching TRBD1. The CDR3 length is 18 residues. Germline V CDR1 and CDR2: MGHRA, YSYEKL. V shed 0 bases, J shed 8 bases, and the junction held 13 bases outside the gene matches. In nucleotides, the CDR3 is TGCGCCAGCAGCCAAGATCGTAGTTTGGGGACAGGGCAAGAAAAACTGTTTTTT. Its translation is CASSQDRSLGTGQEKLFF.

The chain uses TRBV19 and TRBJ2-7; TRBD2 agrees at 8 bases. Germline CDR1 reads LNHDA; CDR2 reads SQIVND (reference sequence). The CDR3 extends over 16 amino acids. V lost 5 bases to trimming and J lost 6 bases; unmatched junction nucleotides: 15. The CDR3 protein is CASSPGMRLAIIEQYF. CDR3 DNA: TGTGCCAGTAGTCCTGGGATGAGACTAGCGATTATCGAGCAGTACTTC.

V and J are TRBV28 and TRBJ1-4, with 10 bases identical to TRBD1. V shed 4 bases, J shed 8 bases, and the junction held 7 bases outside the gene matches. This CDR3 contains 15 residues. Germline CDR1 MDHEN, CDR2 SYDVKM. Here the CDR3 reads CASSSPGTGVEKLFF. CDR3 nucleotide sequence: TGTGCCAGCAGTTCCCCCGGGACAGGGGTCGAAAAACTGTTTTTT.

The chain combines TRBV7-2 with TRBJ2-5; weak D call: TRBD2 (5 bases). Trimming took 3 bases from V and 5 from J, leaving 16 bases between them. The length of the CDR3 is 15 residues. Germline V CDR1 and CDR2: SGHTA, FQGNSA. The CDR3 DNA is TGTGCCAGCAGCTTTGAAGGTTCTCGGAGGGAGACCCAGTACTTC. It codes for CASSFEGSRRETQYF.

The chain employs TRBV7-2 and TRBJ1-6; possibly TRBD1 for D (5 bases). V was clipped by 1 base and J by 8 bases, with 15 bases between them. Germline V gene data show CDR1 as SGHTA and CDR2 as FQGNSA. The CDR3 has 16 residues. The chain's CDR3 is CASSLEHQGHYSPLHF. The DNA of the CDR3 is TGTGCCAGCAGCTTAGAGCACCAGGGCCATTATTCACCCCTCCACTTT.

The chain has TRBV30 and TRBJ2-2, with 10 bases fitting TRBD2. J gave up 7 bases and V 3 bases, and 8 bases lay outside the gene matches. The CDR3 has 15 residues. Germline lookup yields CDR1 GTSNPN and CDR2 SVGIG (reference sequence). The CDR3 reads CAWSSLAGAGGELFF. The CDR3 DNA sequence: TGTGCCTGGAGCTCCCTAGCGGGAGCGGGCGGGGAGCTGTTTTTT.

The chain employs TRBV7-2 and TRBJ2-1; D unresolved. With 2 bases removed from V and 0 bases from J, the gap between germline ends came to 8 bases. The CDR3 runs 15 residues. Per the germline V gene, CDR1 is SGHTA and CDR2 is FQGNSA. CDR3 sequence reads: CASSLYMSSYNEQFF. The CDR3 DNA is TGTGCCAGCAGCTTATATATGAGCTCCTACAATGAGCAGTTCTTC. The full variable domain, with the rest looked up from reference TRBV7-2 and TRBJ2-1, is GAGVSQSPSNKVTEKGKDVELRCDPISGHTALYWYRQSLGQGLEFLIYFQGNSAPDKSGLPSDRFSAERTGGSVSTLTIQRTQQEDSAVYLCASSLYMSSYNEQFFGPGTRLTVL.

The rearrangement links TRBV28 to TRBJ1-2, with 9 bases fitting TRBD1. Germline V gene data show CDR1 as MDHEN and CDR2 as SYDVKM. This CDR3 is built from 17 residues. V shed 3 bases, J shed 6 bases, and the junction held 14 bases outside the gene matches. In DNA, the CDR3 is TGTGCCAGCAGTTTCTACCAAAGAGACAGGGGGAGGGATGGCTACACCTTC. It codes for CASSFYQRDRGRDGYTF.